The 24 T cell receptor beta chains listed next were all sequenced from one sample in a study of cytomegalovirus exposure and HLA in healthy donors. It was with 60 Vbeta and 13 Jbeta primers that the PCR ran. The data were produced by immunoSEQ multiplex PCR, yet TCRdb's version contains in-frame clones alone and is incomplete. The table lists roughly 150,000 clones, 76% of them singletons. Sequencing input: PBMCs. The receptors originated from a woman in her 40s in good health and CMV-seronegative.

This clone was found once. The rearrangement links TRBV9 to TRBJ2-2, with D possibly being TRBD1 (6 bases). This CDR3 has 16 residues. Between the trimmed V and J ends, which lost 0 bases and 4 bases, there was a span of 13 bases. CDR1 is SGDLS, CDR2 YYNGEE, per germline. The CDR3 region has the DNA TGTGCCAGCAGCGTAGGCAGGGGTATTTTCACCGGGGAGCTGTTTTTT. As protein: CASSVGRGIFTGELFF.

In this sample, this clone turned up a few times. This chain uses TRBV5-6 with TRBJ2-1, with 9 bases fitting TRBD2. This CDR3 is 14 amino acids long. The germline gives CDR1 SGHDT, CDR2 YYEEEE. J lost 2 bases, V lost 7 bases, and 4 bases had no gene match. The CDR3 sequence is CASLAGGTYNEQFF. The CDR3 DNA sequence: TGTGCCAGCTTGGCGGGAGGGACCTACAATGAGCAGTTCTTC.

V usage is TRBV27 and J usage is TRBJ2-2; D is uncertain. The CDR3 runs 15 residues. Trimming removed 3 bases at V and 5 bases at J, with 13 bases between. CDR1 is MNHEY and CDR2 is SMNVEV in the germline V gene (reference sequence). In nucleotides, the CDR3 is TGTGCCAGCAGTTTTGCCCCACAAACGACCGGGGAGCTGTTTTTT. Translation: CASSFAPQTTGELFF.

Regarding this clone: Additional DNA sequences in this sample encode the identical CDR3. CDR3 nucleotides: TGTGCCAGCTCACCACGGGACAGTAATTCACCCCTCCACTTT. The encoded protein is CASSPRDSNSPLHF. The chain recombines TRBV18 with TRBJ1-6; 7 bases fit TRBD1. V gave up 1 base and J gave up 6 bases; unmatched junction bases: 0. The CDR3 length is 14 residues. The germline CDR1 and CDR2 sequences are KGHSH and LQKENI.

J is TRBJ2-7 and V is TRBV7-9; D unclear. Germline CDR1 reads SEHNR; CDR2 reads FQNEAQ (reference sequence). Trimming removed 4 bases at V and 7 bases at J, with 17 bases between. The CDR3 contains 14 residues. The chain's CDR3 is CASSSVTGDGEQYF. CDR3 in DNA: TGTGCCAGCAGCTCCGTCACCGGAGACGGAGAGCAGTACTTC.

Note on this clone: A read error may account for a junction end that differs from germline. Other DNA variants within this sample encode the same CDR3. The chain links TRBV4-1 to TRBJ2-3; 10 bases align to TRBD1. The CDR3 is made up of 16 amino acids. Germline V gene lookup returns CDR1 MGHRA and CDR2 YSYEKL. CDR3 sequence: CASSPPRQGAADTQYF. In nucleotides, the CDR3 is TGCGCCAGCAGCCCCCCTCGACAGGGGGCCGCAGATACGCAGTACTTT.

The chain combines TRBV29-1 with TRBJ2-7, with D maybe TRBD2 (6 bases). Between the trimmed V and J ends, which lost 3 bases and 2 bases, there was a span of 11 bases. Germline V gene data show CDR1 as SQVTM and CDR2 as ANQGSEA. The CDR3 has 13 amino acids. CDR3 coding DNA: TGCAGCGTTGAGGGACTGACTACCTACGAGCAGTACTTC. Translated, it gives CSVEGLTTYEQYF.

The chain has TRBV6-5 and TRBJ1-1; weak D call: TRBD1 (6 bases). This CDR3 region has 13 residues. Germline CDR1 is MNHEY and CDR2 is SVGAGI. V gave up 2 bases and J gave up 11 bases, with 15 bases separating them. CDR3 protein: CASSYGGARPAFF. In DNA form, the CDR3 reads TGTGCCAGCAGTTACGGGGGGGCAAGACCCGCTTTCTTT.

Worth noting for this clone: The CDR3 ends on some other residue instead of the conserved phenylalanine or tryptophan, so this is likely a read error. The chain has TRBV4-1 and TRBJ1-1, with 8 bases lining up with TRBD1. The CDR3 spans 15 residues. Trimming cost V 3 bases and J 7 bases; bases outside gene matches: 10. The V gene's germline CDR1 is MGHRA and CDR2 YSYEKL. For the CDR3, the DNA is TGCGCCAGCAGCCAGTTGGGGGACAGGATTAATGAAGCTTTCCTT. It encodes CASSQLGDRINEAFL.

The rearrangement uses TRBV7-8 and TRBJ2-2, with 11 bases fitting TRBD1. With V trimmed by 5 bases and J by 6 bases, 11 bases remained unmatched. Per the germline V gene, CDR1 is SGHVS and CDR2 is FQNEAQ. There are 17 residues in the CDR3. CDR3 in amino acids: CASSPLTGQGASGELFF. CDR3 DNA: TGTGCCAGCAGCCCATTAACTGGACAGGGGGCATCCGGGGAGCTGTTTTTT.

This clone was seen just once. Other nucleotide sequences from this sample produce the same CDR3. V and J are TRBV29-1 and TRBJ2-7; 10 bases map to TRBD1. With 6 bases clipped from V and 2 bases from J, the junction kept 1 base outside the gene matches. Germline V gene sequence: CDR1 SQVTM, CDR2 ANQGSEA. The CDR3 covers 12 residues. The CDR3 reads CSVGQGTYEQYF. In nucleotides, the CDR3 is TGCAGCGTGGGACAGGGGACCTACGAGCAGTACTTC.

The chain is built from TRBV11-2 and TRBJ2-7; 8 nucleotides align to TRBD2. The CDR3 has 16 amino acids. With V trimmed by 1 base and J by 4 bases, 9 bases remained unmatched. The germline V gene has CDR1 SGHAT and CDR2 FQNNGV. The CDR3 here is CASSLGIGGAVYEQYF. DNA of the CDR3: TGTGCCAGCAGCTTAGGGATCGGGGGGGCCGTTTACGAGCAGTACTTC.

This clone was detected only once. The chain links TRBV5-1 to TRBJ2-3; 9 bases line up with TRBD1. The CDR3 has 13 amino acids. The V gene end was trimmed by 5 bases and the J gene end by 14 bases; junction bases not matched to a gene: 12. CDR1 SGHRS and CDR2 YFSETQ come from the germline V gene. CDR3 sequence (DNA): TGCGCCAGCAGTGATACCCCGGGACAGGGTCGGTATTTT. Its translation is CASSDTPGQGRYF.

The chain has TRBV5-4 and TRBJ1-3; 7 bases agree with TRBD1. CDR1 is SGHNT, CDR2 YYREEE, per germline (reference sequence). Trimming cost V 0 bases and J 2 bases; bases outside gene matches: 2. The CDR3 contains 15 residues. The chain's CDR3 is CASSLGQGPGNTIYF. The CDR3 region has the DNA TGTGCCAGCAGCTTGGGACAGGGCCCTGGAAACACCATATATTTT. Complete variable domain (other parts from reference TRBV5-4 and TRBJ1-3): ETGVTQSPTHLIKTRGQQVTLRCSSQSGHNTVSWYQQALGQGPQFIFQYYREEENGRGNFPPRFSGLQFPNYSSELNVNALELDDSALYLCASSLGQGPGNTIYFGEGSWLTVV.

The chain links TRBV15 to TRBJ1-5, with TRBD1 matching 7 bases. CDR1 is LNHNV and CDR2 is YYDKDF in the germline V gene (reference sequence). V lost 4 bases and J lost 6; bases outside the gene matches: 6. The length of the CDR3 is 14 residues. The CDR3 spells CATSTQGGGQPQHF. CDR3 nucleotide sequence: TGTGCCACCAGCACCCAGGGGGGTGGTCAGCCCCAGCATTTT.

This chain uses TRBV6-5 with TRBJ2-3, with 8 bases fitting TRBD2. Germline V lookup: CDR1 MNHEY, CDR2 SVGAGI. The CDR3 length is 14 residues. V lost 6 bases and J lost 0; bases outside the gene matches: 2. As DNA, the CDR3 is TGTGCCAGCAGCTTAGCGGGGAGCACAGATACGCAGTATTTT. As protein: CASSLAGSTDTQYF.

The chain couples TRBV6-6 to TRBJ1-1; D perhaps matches TRBD1 (5 bases). The V gene's germline CDR1 is MNHNY and CDR2 SVGAGI (reference sequence). The CDR3 sequence is 14 residues long. Deletions cut 5 bases from V and 1 base from J, with 11 bases between. DNA of the CDR3: TGTGCCAGCAGTATCGGACAATCGAACACTGAAGCTTTCTTT. Translation gives CASSIGQSNTEAFF.

This clone appeared once. This chain links TRBV2 with TRBJ1-2, with 7 nucleotides matching TRBD1. The CDR3 has 14 residues. Looked up from germline, CDR1 is SNHLY and CDR2 is FYNNEI. The V and J ends lost 7 bases and 0 bases, in that order; junction bases with no gene match: 5. CDR3 sequence reads: CASIRDSANYGYTF. The DNA for the CDR3 is TGTGCCAGCATCCGGGACAGCGCTAACTATGGCTACACCTTC.

This clone was observed once. The chain recombines TRBV4-2 with TRBJ2-7; TRBD1 agrees at 11 bases. V lost 3 bases and J lost 0; bases outside the gene matches: 1. CDR1 and CDR2 (germline): LGHNA, YNFKEQ. This CDR3 contains 15 residues. The CDR3 loop is CASSQGQGGSYEQYF. As DNA, the CDR3 is TGTGCCAGCAGCCAGGGACAGGGGGGCTCCTACGAGCAGTACTTC.

This rearrangement joins TRBV27 to TRBJ1-6; 7 nucleotides match TRBD1. The CDR3 sequence is 16 residues long. Trimming removed 6 bases from V and 2 bases from J; junction bases left unmatched: 7. Per germline, CDR1 MNHEY and CDR2 SMNVEV (reference sequence). CDR3 coding DNA: TGTGCCAGCAGCTTAACAGGGGTTGCCTATAATTCACCCCTCCACTTT. Translating it yields CASSLTGVAYNSPLHF.

V gene TRBV5-1 combines with J gene TRBJ1-1; perhaps TRBD1 as D (5 bases). V lost 1 base, J lost 6 bases, and 19 bases lay in between. The length of the CDR3 is 16 residues. Germline V CDR1 and CDR2: SGHRS, YFSETQ. CDR3 coding DNA: TGCGCCAGCAGCTTGAATCTTGACAGCCGCGGTCCTGAAGCTTTCTTT. It specifies CASSLNLDSRGPEAFF.

The chain recombines TRBV10-3 with TRBJ2-1; 8 bases agree with TRBD2. The CDR3 length is 14 residues. With V trimmed by 4 bases and J by 4 bases, 3 bases remained unmatched. Germline V gene lookup returns CDR1 ENHRY and CDR2 SYGVKD. The CDR3 reads CAISGLASYNEQFF. In DNA form, the CDR3 reads TGTGCCATCAGTGGACTAGCGTCATACAATGAGCAGTTCTTC.

This clone has just a few counts. The V call is TRBV6-1, the J call TRBJ1-3; D remains ambiguous. Trimming removed 5 bases at V and 0 bases at J, with 5 bases between. Looked up from germline, CDR1 is MNHNS and CDR2 is SASEGT. The CDR3 totals 13 residues. The CDR3 bases are TGTGCCAGCAGTCGTAGCTCTGGAAACACCATATATTTT. Translation: CASSRSSGNTIYF.

This clone was found a few times. The chain links TRBV28 to TRBJ2-7; the D gene is possibly TRBD2 (5 bases). Trimming left V 4 bases short and J 5 bases short, with 21 bases between. CDR1 and CDR2 from the germline V gene are MDHEN and SYDVKM. The CDR3 totals 16 residues. This CDR3 reads CASSSQLVWTEHEQYF. CDR3 DNA: TGTGCCAGCAGTTCTCAATTAGTCTGGACTGAGCACGAGCAGTACTTC.